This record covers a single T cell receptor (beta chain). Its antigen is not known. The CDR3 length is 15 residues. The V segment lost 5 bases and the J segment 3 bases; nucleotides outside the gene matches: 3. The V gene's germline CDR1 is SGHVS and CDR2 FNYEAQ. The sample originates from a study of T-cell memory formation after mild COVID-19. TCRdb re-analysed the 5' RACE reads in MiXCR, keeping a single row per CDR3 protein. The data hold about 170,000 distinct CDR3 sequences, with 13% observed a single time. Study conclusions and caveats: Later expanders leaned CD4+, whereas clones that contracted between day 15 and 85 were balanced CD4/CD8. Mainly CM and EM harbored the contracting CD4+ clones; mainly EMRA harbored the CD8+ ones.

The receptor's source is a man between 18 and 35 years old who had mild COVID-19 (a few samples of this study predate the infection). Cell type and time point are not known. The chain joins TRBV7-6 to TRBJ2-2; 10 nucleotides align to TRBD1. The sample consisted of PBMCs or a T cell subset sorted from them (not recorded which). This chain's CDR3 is CASSVGTGDTGELFF. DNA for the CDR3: TGTGCCAGCAGCGTAGGGACAGGGGACACCGGGGAGCTGTTTTTT. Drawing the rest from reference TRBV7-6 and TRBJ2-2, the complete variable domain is GAGVSQSPRYKVTKRGQDVALRCDPISGHVSLYWYRQALGQGPEFLTYFNYEAQQDKSGLPNDRFSAERPEGSISTLTIQRTEQRDSAMYRCASSVGTGDTGELFFGEGSRLTVL.